These 20 T cell receptor beta chains originate from one sample sequenced in a study of early T cells in non-severe SARS-CoV-2 infection. TCRdb re-analysed the 5' RACE reads in MiXCR, keeping a single row per CDR3 protein. The repertoire holds about 40,000 distinct CDR3 sequences, with 4.7% as singletons. The source material was whole blood. These TCRs come from an adult who was a healthcare worker with PCR-confirmed SARS-CoV-2 infection or an uninfected control (not recorded which).

The count of this clonotype is one. V usage is TRBV6-5 and J usage is TRBJ2-1, with TRBD1 identical over 8 bases. V lost 5 bases and J lost 5; bases outside the gene matches: 8. Germline values: CDR1 MNHEY, CDR2 SVGAGI. The CDR3 sequence is 15 residues long. Here the CDR3 reads CASSHRGDIDNEQFF. CDR3 nucleotide sequence: TGTGCCAGCAGTCACAGGGGGGATATTGACAATGAGCAGTTCTTC.

This clonotype came up many times. The chain uses TRBV6-1 and TRBJ1-1; 7 nucleotides line up with TRBD1. The CDR3 is 13 amino acids. Germline V lookup: CDR1 MNHNS, CDR2 SASEGT. Trimming cost V 3 bases and J 6 bases; bases outside gene matches: 4. Here the CDR3 DNA reads TGTGCCAGCAGTGACGGGGACAGTCCTGAAGCTTTCTTT. Translated, it gives CASSDGDSPEAFF.

The chain links TRBV2 to TRBJ1-2; D is unclear. V was clipped by 4 bases and J by 2 bases, with 8 bases between them. CDR3 size: 13 residues. Germline CDR1 reads SNHLY; CDR2 reads FYNNEI. CDR3 nucleotide sequence: TGTGCCAGCAGTGGAGGGATGAACTATGGCTACACCTTC. The encoded protein is CASSGGMNYGYTF.

This clonotype was seen more than once but under ten times. The genes are TRBV7-2 and TRBJ2-6, with unresolved D. Looked up from germline, CDR1 is SGHTA and CDR2 is FQGNSA. CDR3 size: 17 residues. With 3 bases removed from V and 0 bases from J, the gap between germline ends came to 12 bases. The CDR3, as DNA: TGTGCCAGCAGCTTCGGACCTCCGAGCTCTGGGGCCAACGTCCTGACTTTC. Its protein is CASSFGPPSSGANVLTF.

The J gene is TRBJ2-2, the V gene TRBV6-5; weak D call: TRBD1 (6 bases). CDR1 MNHEY and CDR2 SVGAGI come from the germline V gene. The length of the CDR3 is 17 residues. Trimming stripped 5 bases from V and 4 bases from J, with 20 bases between. The CDR3 DNA reads TGTGCCAGCAGTCAGACAGGCCCTGGTCGGGGCACCGGGGAGCTGTTTTTT. Its translation is CASSQTGPGRGTGELFF.

In DNA form, the CDR3 reads TGCAGCGGCTCCCAGGGAGGCTATGGCTACACCTTC. Translated, it gives CSGSQGGYGYTF. This chain uses TRBV29-1 with TRBJ1-2; tentative D call: TRBD1 (5 bases). The CDR3 consists of 12 residues. V was cut by 7 bases and J by 4 bases, with 13 bases left in between. The germline gives CDR1 SQVTM, CDR2 ANQGSEA.

This chain links TRBV11-2 with TRBJ2-7, with a tentative D call TRBD2 (6 bases). The germline CDR1 and CDR2 sequences are SGHAT and FQNNGV. The V end was cut by 3 bases, the J end by 0 bases, with 12 bases between. CDR3 length: 15 residues. CDR3 nucleotides: TGTGCCAGCAGCTTCGGGCGGGGAACCTCCTACGAGCAGTACTTC. This encodes CASSFGRGTSYEQYF.

In its sample, this clonotype was seen a few times. The chain uses TRBV7-8 and TRBJ2-3; D is ambiguous. Germline V gene data show CDR1 as SGHVS and CDR2 as FQNEAQ. V lost 5 bases, J lost 5 bases, and 14 bases lay in between. The CDR3 runs 14 residues. The CDR3 DNA follows: TGTGCCAGCAGCCCTCCTCCGGGTCGAGATACGCAGTATTTT. Its protein is CASSPPPGRDTQYF.

This clonotype was picked up many times. The rearrangement uses TRBV9 and TRBJ2-5; possibly TRBD1 or TRBD2 for D (6 bases each). CDR3 size: 14 residues. V lost 4 bases and J 6 bases, leaving 16 bases between the germline ends. CDR1 SGDLS and CDR2 YYNGEE come from the germline V gene. CDR3: CASSSEGGLKTQYF. DNA for the CDR3: TGTGCCAGCAGCTCAGAGGGGGGACTTAAGACCCAGTACTTC.

The chain links TRBV20-1 to TRBJ2-6; TRBD1 agrees at 7 bases. Germline values: CDR1 DFQATT, CDR2 SNEGSKA (reference sequence). This CDR3 is built from 16 residues. V trimming: 8 bases; J trimming: 0 bases; junction bases outside the gene matches: 10. CDR3 loop: CSPGGHPSSGANVLTF. The CDR3 DNA follows: TGCAGTCCAGGGGGTCACCCGAGCTCTGGGGCCAACGTCCTGACTTTC.

This clonotype was counted ten times or more. The chain carries TRBV5-1 and TRBJ2-7; D possibly corresponds to TRBD2 (5 bases). In germline, CDR1 is SGHRS, CDR2 YFSETQ. The CDR3 has 14 residues. V shed 1 base and J shed 3 bases, with 11 bases lying between them. The CDR3 sequence: CASSLFFGNYEQYF. CDR3 nucleotides: TGCGCCAGCAGCTTGTTTTTCGGGAACTACGAGCAGTACTTC.

The table lists this clonotype with many counts. The V gene is TRBV13, the J gene TRBJ1-1, with a possible D match to TRBD1 (6 bases). Looked up from germline, CDR1 is PRHDT and CDR2 is FYEKMQ (reference sequence). There are 13 residues in the CDR3. V lost 7 bases and J lost 5, with 14 bases in between. Here the CDR3 DNA reads TGTGCCAGCACAAAAGGGGGTGGGACTGAAGCTTTCTTT. This gives the protein CASTKGGGTEAFF.

There are many counts of this clonotype. This chain joins TRBV6-2 or TRBV6-3 and TRBJ2-1, with TRBD2 matching 8 bases. The V and J ends lost 4 bases and 5 bases, in that order; junction bases with no gene match: 7. CDR1 is MNHEY and CDR2 is SVGEGT in the germline V gene. The CDR3 is 15 residues long. CDR3 amino acids: CASSWPLAGNNEQFF. Written as DNA, the CDR3 is TGTGCCAGCAGTTGGCCCTTAGCGGGAAACAATGAGCAGTTCTTC.

This clonotype was recorded at least ten times. The chain couples TRBV24-1 to TRBJ2-5, with 10 bases that match TRBD1. The CDR3 is 17 residues long. Germline V lookup: CDR1 KGHDR, CDR2 SFDVKD. J lost 2 bases, V lost 2 bases, and 7 bases had no gene match. The CDR3 nucleotides are TGTGCCACCAGTGATTGGAGACAGGGGGCTCTACAAGAGACCCAGTACTTC. It is translated as CATSDWRQGALQETQYF.

This clonotype was observed a handful of times. V and J are TRBV14 and TRBJ1-6; D is undetermined. The CDR3 has 18 amino acids. Germline-derived CDR1 and CDR2 are SGHDN and FVKESK. V was shortened by 0 bases and J by 0 bases, with 12 bases between the two germline ends. The CDR3 DNA reads as TGTGCCAGCAGCCAAGATCCTACGCATAGCTCCTATAATTCACCCCTCCACTTT. Its translation: CASSQDPTHSSYNSPLHF.

This clonotype was recorded at least ten times. J is TRBJ1-1 and V is TRBV3-1, with no clear D. The CDR3 has 12 amino acids. V gave up 5 bases and J gave up 2 bases, with 6 bases separating them. CDR1 is LGHDT, CDR2 YNNKEL, per germline (reference sequence). CDR3 DNA: TGTGCCAGCAGCACGCGTAACACTGAAGCTTTCTTT. This sequence encodes CASSTRNTEAFF.

This clonotype was found a few times. This chain connects TRBV7-3 to TRBJ2-7, with D possibly TRBD1 on 6 matching bases. In germline, CDR1 is SGHTA, CDR2 FQGTGA. The CDR3 is made up of 13 amino acids. V was pared by 9 bases and J by 2 bases, with 14 bases between. As DNA, the CDR3 is TGTGCCAGTAGTCCGGACAGTACCTACGAGCAGTACTTC. This sequence encodes CASSPDSTYEQYF.

This clonotype was recorded many times. The rearrangement joins TRBV5-5 to TRBJ2-5; tentative D call: TRBD2 (5 bases). The V gene lost 4 bases and the J gene lost 0 bases, with 10 bases spanning the gap. CDR3 length equals 14 residues. Germline CDR1 is SGHKS and CDR2 is YYEKEE (reference sequence). This CDR3 is CASSRRGDQETQYF. For the CDR3, the DNA is TGTGCCAGCAGCCGACGGGGTGACCAAGAGACCCAGTACTTC.

The chain links TRBV12-3 or TRBV12-4 to TRBJ2-5; a possible D gene is TRBD2 (5 bases). V shed 7 bases and J shed 4 bases, with 16 bases lying between them. The CDR3 length is 14 residues. CDR3: CASIRGLQGETQYF. CDR3 in DNA: TGTGCCAGCATTCGCGGACTCCAAGGAGAGACCCAGTACTTC.

The chain combines TRBV9 with TRBJ1-4, with D perhaps matching TRBD1 (6 bases). The CDR3 runs to 14 residues. V shed 3 bases and J shed 5 bases, with 11 bases lying between them. Germline CDR1 SGDLS, CDR2 YYNGEE. This CDR3 reads CASSGTDVNEKLFF. The CDR3 DNA follows: TGTGCCAGCAGCGGGACAGACGTCAATGAAAAACTGTTTTTT.